This T cell receptor beta chain was captured in a study of OX40 agonist ivuxolimab in advanced cancers. The method was immunoSEQ multiplex PCR; TCRdb's version includes in-frame clones alone and lacks a portion of them. The data show more than 60,000 clones, about 87% seen once. Study-wide results and limits: At 0.1 to 3.0 mg/kg, CD4+ and CD8+ blood T cells expanded clonally by week 6.

V lost 5 bases and J lost 4, with 6 bases in between. This CDR3 has 12 amino acids. Germline-derived CDR1 and CDR2 are MNHEY and SVGAGI. Concerning this clone itself: Its antigen is unidentified.

Material: CD4+ or CD8+ T cells sorted from blood, obtained in a trial of the OX40 agonist ivuxolimab. The receptor comes from an adult with an advanced solid tumor such as melanoma, head and neck, liver or kidney cancer. This chain links TRBV6-5 with TRBJ1-3; unclear D gene. This chain's CDR3 is CASSDWGNTIYF. The CDR3 nucleotides are TGTGCCAGCAGTGATTGGGGAAACACCATATATTTT.